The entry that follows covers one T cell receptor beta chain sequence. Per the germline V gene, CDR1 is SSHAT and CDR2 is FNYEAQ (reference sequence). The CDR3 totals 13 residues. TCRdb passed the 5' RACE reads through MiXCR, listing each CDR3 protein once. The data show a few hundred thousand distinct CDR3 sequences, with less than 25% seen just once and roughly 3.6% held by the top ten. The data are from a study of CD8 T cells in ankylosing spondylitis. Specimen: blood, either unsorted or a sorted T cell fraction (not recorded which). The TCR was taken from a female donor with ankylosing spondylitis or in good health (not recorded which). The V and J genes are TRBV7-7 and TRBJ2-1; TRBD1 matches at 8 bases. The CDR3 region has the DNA TGTGCTAGCTCCCAGGGGGCGGACAATGAGCAGTTCTTC. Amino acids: CASSQGADNEQFF.